This is a list of T cell receptor beta chains from one sample in a study of technical replicates of blood from a handful of donors. The table came from immunoSEQ multiplex PCR; TCRdb's copy has only in-frame clones and leaves some out. The table lists approximately 79,000 clones, around 97% of them singletons, with about 0.29% in the top ten. The sample consisted of T cells isolated from PBMCs. These receptor sequences come from a human donor in good health. CDR3s leave out the opening cysteine and the closing phenylalanine or tryptophan. Clone size is given for some rows only: seen once, a few or many times, or a class if the clone is expanded.

abundance	len	v_gene	CDR3aa
.	10	TRBV10-3	ASAGGHYGYT
.	12	TRBV7-3	ASSLTGSYNEQF
.	9	TRBV6-5	ASLAGAEAF
.	14	TRBV28	ASSFGQGPNTGELF
few	11	TRBV2	ASRAWDRFGYT
.	13	TRBV2	ASTGLAGVIDTQY
.	13	TRBV27	ASIGISGSSGELF
.	13	TRBV30	AWSGASGSTDTQY
.	14	TRBV9	ASSGGWLAGQDTQY
.	12	TRBV2	ASRLQGAGETQY
.	18	TRBV9	ASSAAGRRSVVAGDNEQF
.	14	TRBV25-1	ASRNWGGQGNEKLF
.	15	TRBV5-1	ASSINSLAGGSYEQY
.	12	TRBV19	ASSITGVNTEAF
.	14	TRBV4-1	ASSQEASGNKETQY
.	13	TRBV7-9	ASGARGMNTGELF